Sequencing of this T cell receptor (beta chain) was carried out in a study of regulatory T cells in long-lasting Graves disease. The time point here: newly diagnosed GD, antithyroid drugs for less than 3 months. Generation of the TCR library employed RNA extracted from PBMCs. Libraries of TCR beta came from iRepertoire HTBI primers plus Arm-PCR of CDR3 regions. Study processing details: Overall, samples carried some 67 TRBV and around 15 TRBJ segments. One entry per CDR3 protein, called by TCRdb with MiXCR from the multiplex PCR reads. These V and J calls originate from TCRdb's pipeline instead of the authors' own analysis. The sample holds approximately 390,000 distinct CDR3 sequences, 15% to 20% seen once. Looked up from germline, CDR1 is MNHGY and CDR2 is SVAAGI. Trimming removed 3 bases at V and 0 bases at J, with 18 bases between. This CDR3 has 17 residues. Ten or more counts support this clonotype.

Separately, the same data were catalogued under a study of T cells in Graves' hyperthyroidism and ophthalmopathy.

The TCR sequence derives from a woman aged 18-29 years with Graves disease. Source: peripheral blood mononuclear cells (PBMCs), taken at new diagnosis, from a patient treated with antithyroid drugs. The chain combines TRBV6-9 with TRBJ2-7; D possibly matches TRBD1 or TRBD2 (6 bases each). CDR3 protein: CASSYSKLGGSSYEQYF. Here the CDR3 DNA reads TGTGCCAGCAGTTACTCGAAACTAGGGGGGAGCTCCTACGAGCAGTACTTC.